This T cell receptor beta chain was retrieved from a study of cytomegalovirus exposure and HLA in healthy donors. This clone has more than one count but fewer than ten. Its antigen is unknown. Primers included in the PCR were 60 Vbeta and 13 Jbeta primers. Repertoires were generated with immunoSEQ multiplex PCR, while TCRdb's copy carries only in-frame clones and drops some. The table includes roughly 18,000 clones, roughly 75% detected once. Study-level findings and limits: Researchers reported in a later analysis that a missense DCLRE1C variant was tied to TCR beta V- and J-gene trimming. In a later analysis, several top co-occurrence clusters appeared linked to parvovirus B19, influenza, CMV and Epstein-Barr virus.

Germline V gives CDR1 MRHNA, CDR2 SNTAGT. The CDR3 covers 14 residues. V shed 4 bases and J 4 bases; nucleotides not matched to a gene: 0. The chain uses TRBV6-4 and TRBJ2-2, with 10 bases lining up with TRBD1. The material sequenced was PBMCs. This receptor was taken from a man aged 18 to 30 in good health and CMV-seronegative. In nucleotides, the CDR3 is TGTGCCAGCAGTGGGACAGGGGGCACCGGGGAGCTGTTTTTT. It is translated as CASSGTGGTGELFF.